Presented here are 17 T cell receptor beta chains from one specimen sequenced in a study of T cells after yellow fever vaccination. MiXCR, run by TCRdb on the 5' RACE reads, gives a single entry per CDR3 protein. The sample has about 340,000 distinct CDR3 sequences; around 3.9% are singletons. The specimen was PBMCs, collected 5 days after the yellow fever booster vaccination. Receptor source: a young man who received the YFV17D yellow fever vaccine.

This rearrangement joins TRBV30 to TRBJ2-3; D is ambiguous. Germline V gene data show CDR1 as GTSNPN and CDR2 as SVGIG (reference sequence). The germline V and J ends were trimmed by 5 bases and 4 bases, with 16 bases remaining between them. CDR3 size: 14 residues. The CDR3 coding sequence is TGTGCCTGGGCACCTCTTGCGAACGCAGATACGCAGTATTTT. It yields the protein CAWAPLANADTQYF.

Comment on this clonotype: A much larger clone lies one base from this, so it may be a read error. The CDR3 sequence: CASSQDRRLPQHF. The CDR3 region has the DNA TGCGCCAGCAGCCAAGATCGGCGTCTGCCCCAGCATTTT. This chain connects TRBV4-3 to TRBJ1-5; D unclear. This CDR3 has 13 amino acids. V gave up 0 bases and J gave up 9 bases, with 9 bases separating them. The germline V gene has CDR1 LGHNA and CDR2 YSLEER.

In this sample, this clonotype turned up many times. The J gene is TRBJ1-2, the V gene TRBV7-3, with D unresolved. CDR3 length equals 13 residues. From germline, CDR1 is SGHTA and CDR2 FQGTGA. V shed 5 bases and J shed 3 bases, with 10 bases lying between them. The CDR3 DNA is TGTGCCAGCAGCCCTAGCGGGGACTATGGCTACACCTTC. Its protein is CASSPSGDYGYTF.

The CDR3 spells CASSQGGSSQAFF. The CDR3 nucleotides are TGTGCCAGCAGCCAAGGGGGCTCTTCGCAGGCTTTCTTT. The rearrangement uses TRBV6-5 and TRBJ1-1, with 7 positions matching TRBD1. Germline-derived CDR1 and CDR2 are MNHEY and SVGAGI. J was trimmed by 11 bases and V by 6 bases; bases with no gene match: 12. The CDR3 has 13 residues.

This clonotype occurred many times. This chain joins TRBV5-4 and TRBJ2-5; TRBD1 might be the D (6 bases). The CDR3 contains 14 residues. V lost 0 bases to trimming and J lost 5 bases, with 11 bases between them. In germline, CDR1 is SGHNT, CDR2 YYREEE (reference sequence). CDR3 loop: CASSLAGATETQYF. The CDR3 region has the DNA TGTGCCAGCAGCTTGGCAGGGGCGACGGAGACCCAGTACTTC.

This clonotype showed up many times. The gene calls are TRBV12-3 or TRBV12-4 and TRBJ2-7; unclear D gene. CDR3 size: 13 residues. V was pared by 9 bases and J by 0 bases, with 12 bases between. DNA of the CDR3: TGTGCCAGTAAAAACCCGAGCTCCTACGAGCAGTACTTC. As protein: CASKNPSSYEQYF.

The table lists this clonotype with many counts. V and J are TRBV27 and TRBJ1-1; D possibly corresponds to TRBD1 (6 bases). V shed 3 bases and J shed 5 bases, with 13 bases lying between them. Germline assignment: CDR1 MNHEY and CDR2 SMNVEV (reference sequence). The CDR3 length is 14 residues. The CDR3 protein is CASSFSGEGTEAFF. Written as DNA, the CDR3 is TGTGCCAGCAGTTTTTCAGGGGAAGGGACTGAAGCTTTCTTT.

This clonotype occurred many times. The chain carries TRBV20-1 and TRBJ2-5, with D possibly being TRBD2 (6 bases). CDR1 is DFQATT and CDR2 is SNEGSKA in the germline V gene (reference sequence). V lost 4 bases, J lost 5 bases, and 14 bases lay in between. The length of the CDR3 is 13 residues. The CDR3 DNA is TGCAGTGCTACGCCTCTAGCGAGGGAGACCCAGTACTTC. It codes for CSATPLARETQYF.

V gene TRBV18 combines with J gene TRBJ2-7; TRBD1 aligns across 7 bases. In germline, CDR1 is KGHSH, CDR2 LQKENI. The V segment lost 6 bases and the J segment 5 bases; nucleotides outside the gene matches: 10. The CDR3 totals 14 residues. CDR3 in DNA: TGTGCCAGCTCCCCGGGGACAGTAGAGAACGAGCAGTACGTC. Protein product: CASSPGTVENEQYV.

This clonotype appeared a few times. The J gene is TRBJ1-1, the V gene TRBV2; D is uncertain. Germline lookup yields CDR1 SNHLY and CDR2 FYNNEI. CDR3 length: 14 residues. Trimming stripped 4 bases from V and 4 bases from J, with 13 bases between. The CDR3 sequence: CASSGAGEGTEAFF. In DNA form, the CDR3 reads TGTGCCAGCAGTGGGGCCGGGGAAGGCACTGAAGCTTTCTTT.

The V call is TRBV7-8, the J call TRBJ2-1; tentatively, D is TRBD2 (5 bases). Trimming left V 1 base short and J 6 bases short, with 16 bases between. The CDR3 loop spans 16 amino acids. Germline CDR1 SGHVS, CDR2 FQNEAQ. CDR3 nucleotides: TGTGCCAGCAGCTTAGTATTGGCAGAGGGTGGCAATGAGCAGTTCTTC. Its protein is CASSLVLAEGGNEQFF.

This clonotype was counted ten times or more. V and J are TRBV28 and TRBJ1-2, with D tentatively TRBD1 (5 bases). The V end lost 4 bases, the J end lost 3 bases, and 9 bases lay between the germline ends. The CDR3 is made up of 13 amino acids. Germline V gene data show CDR1 as MDHEN and CDR2 as SYDVKM. The CDR3 DNA sequence: TGTGCCAGCAGTTCCGACAGCTACTATGGCTACACCTTC. It is translated as CASSSDSYYGYTF.

This clonotype was counted only a few times. The chain has TRBV5-6 and TRBJ1-1; D is perhaps TRBD1 (6 bases). This CDR3 has 14 residues. Germline V gene data show CDR1 as SGHDT and CDR2 as YYEEEE. V dropped 4 bases and J dropped 11 bases, with 21 bases sitting between them. Written as DNA, the CDR3 is TGTGCCAGCAGCAGTTGGACAGAGTCGGGTAGGGCTTTCTTT. Encoded protein: CASSSWTESGRAFF.

This clonotype was seen more than once but under ten times. The chain links TRBV7-2 to TRBJ2-3; D uncertain. Germline values: CDR1 SGHTA, CDR2 FQGNSA. This CDR3 contains 14 residues. V lost 3 bases to trimming and J lost 4 bases, with 11 bases between them. CDR3 coding DNA: TGTGCCAGCAGCTTGTTGATAGTTTCAGATACGCAGTATTTT. As protein: CASSLLIVSDTQYF.

This clonotype appeared many times. J is TRBJ2-7 and V is TRBV11-2; the D gene could be TRBD1 or TRBD2 (5 bases each). The germline V gene has CDR1 SGHAT and CDR2 FQNNGV. This CDR3 has 13 amino acids. Trimming shortened V by 6 bases and J by 2 bases, and 11 bases separated the two germline ends. This CDR3 reads CASRGRGPYEQYV. The CDR3 nucleotides read TGTGCCAGCAGGGGCCGGGGCCCCTACGAGCAGTACGTC.

The sample holds a few counts of this clonotype. This chain links TRBV6-5 with TRBJ2-4; tentatively, D is TRBD1 or TRBD2 (5 bases each). V was clipped by 6 bases and J by 8 bases, with 17 bases between them. The CDR3 consists of 14 residues. Germline V CDR1 and CDR2: MNHEY, SVGAGI. The CDR3 sequence: CASSALGTPHIQYF. CDR3 coding DNA: TGTGCCAGCAGCGCTCTCGGGACCCCTCACATTCAGTACTTC.

This chain links TRBV12-3 or TRBV12-4 with TRBJ2-3, with D perhaps matching TRBD1 or TRBD2 (5 bases each). Trimming cost V 3 bases and J 0 bases, with 19 bases left between them. CDR3 size: 18 residues. CDR3 amino acids: CASSLSVGPQFSTDTQYF. The CDR3 nucleotides are TGTGCCAGCAGTTTGTCGGTGGGACCCCAATTTAGCACAGATACGCAGTATTTT.